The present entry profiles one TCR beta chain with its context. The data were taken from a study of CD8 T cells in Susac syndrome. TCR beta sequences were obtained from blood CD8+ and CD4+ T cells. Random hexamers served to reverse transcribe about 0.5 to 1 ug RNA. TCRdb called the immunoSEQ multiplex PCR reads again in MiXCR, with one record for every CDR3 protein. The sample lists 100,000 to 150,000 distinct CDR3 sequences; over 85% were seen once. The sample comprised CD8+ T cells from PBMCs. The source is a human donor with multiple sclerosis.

CDR3 sequence (DNA): TGCAGCGCTTTAGGGGGCCTACTCCAAGAGACCCAGTACTTC. It translates to CSALGGLLQETQYF. The chain uses TRBV29-1 and TRBJ2-5, with TRBD1 identical over 7 bases. Germline CDR1 and CDR2: SQVTM and ANQGSEA. CDR3 size: 14 residues. The junction had 9 bases not matched to a gene; V was cut back by 7 bases and J by 1 base.